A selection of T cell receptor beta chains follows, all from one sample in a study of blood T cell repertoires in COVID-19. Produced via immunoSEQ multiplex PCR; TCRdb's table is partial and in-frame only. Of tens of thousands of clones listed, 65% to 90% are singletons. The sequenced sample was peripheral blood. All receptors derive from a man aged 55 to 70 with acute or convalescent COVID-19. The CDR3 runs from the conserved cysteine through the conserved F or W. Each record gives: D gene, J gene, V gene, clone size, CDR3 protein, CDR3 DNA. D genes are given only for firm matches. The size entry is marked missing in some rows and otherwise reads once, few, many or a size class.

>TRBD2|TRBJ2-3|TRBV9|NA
CASSLPGGYADTQYF
TGTGCCAGCAGCCTACCCGGGGGGTACGCAGATACGCAGTATTTT
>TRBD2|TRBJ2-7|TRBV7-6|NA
CASSLTTGLAGSYEQYF
TGTGCCAGCAGCTTGACGACGGGACTAGCGGGCTCATACGAGCAGTACTTC
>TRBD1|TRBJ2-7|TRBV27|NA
CASRGTAGGLSGEQYF
TGTGCCAGCAGGGGGACGGCAGGGGGCTTATCAGGGGAGCAGTACTTC
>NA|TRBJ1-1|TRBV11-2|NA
CASSLGARNTEAFF
TGTGCCAGCAGCTTAGGGGCAAGGAACACTGAAGCTTTCTTT
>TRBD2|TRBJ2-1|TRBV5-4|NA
CASSLGKWLAGAHEQFF
TGTGCCAGCAGCTTGGGGAAGTGGCTAGCGGGAGCCCATGAGCAGTTCTTC
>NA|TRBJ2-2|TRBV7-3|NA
CASSLTRGTGGELFF
TGTGCCAGCAGCTTAACCCGGGGGACGGGCGGGGAGCTGTTTTTT
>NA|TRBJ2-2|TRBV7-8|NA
CASSSLNIRQGGGELFF
TGTGCCAGCAGCTCTTTAAACATTAGACAGGGAGGCGGGGAGCTGTTTTTT
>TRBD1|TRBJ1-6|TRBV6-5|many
CASTMDRGLSPLHF
TGTGCCAGCACCATGGACAGGGGGCTTTCACCCCTCCACTTT
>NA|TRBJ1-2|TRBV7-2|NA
CASSLAGGARGYTF
TGTGCCAGCAGCTTAGCCGGGGGGGCGCGGGGCTACACCTTC
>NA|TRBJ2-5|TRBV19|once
CASSIGYRDQETQYF
TGTGCCAGTAGTATAGGTTACAGGGACCAAGAGACCCAGTACTTC
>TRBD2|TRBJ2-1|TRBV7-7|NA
CASSAHLAGVRNEQFF
TGTGCCAGCAGCGCTCACCTAGCGGGAGTCAGGAATGAGCAGTTCTTC
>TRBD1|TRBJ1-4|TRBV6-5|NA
CASRDRTTNEKLFF
TGTGCCAGCCGGGACAGAACAACTAATGAAAAACTGTTTTTT
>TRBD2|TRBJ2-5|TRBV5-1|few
CASSWTSGGVRETQYF
TGCGCCAGCAGCTGGACTAGCGGGGGGGTCCGGGAGACCCAGTACTTC
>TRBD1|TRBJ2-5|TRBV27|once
CASSLSGTGVETQYF
TGTGCCAGCAGTTTATCGGGGACAGGCGTGGAGACCCAGTACTTC
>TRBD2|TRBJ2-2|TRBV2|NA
CASSPNLAGGPTGELFF
TGTGCCAGCAGTCCGAATTTAGCGGGAGGGCCCACCGGGGAGCTGTTTTTT
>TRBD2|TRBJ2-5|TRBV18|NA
CASSSSGRETQYF
TGTGCCAGCTCCTCTAGCGGGAGAGAGACCCAGTACTTC
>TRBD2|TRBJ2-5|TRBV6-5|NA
CASSYSGGGLRETQYF
TGTGCCAGCAGTTACTCTGGCGGGGGGCTCCGAGAGACCCAGTACTTC
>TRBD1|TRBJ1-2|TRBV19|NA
CASSRGHGTGGAQGYTF
TGTGCCAGTAGTCGGGGGCACGGAACAGGGGGCGCCCAAGGCTACACCTTC
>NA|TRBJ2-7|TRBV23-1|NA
CASSQFVLRSYEQYF
TGCGCCAGCAGTCAATTTGTCCTGCGGTCCTACGAGCAGTACTTC
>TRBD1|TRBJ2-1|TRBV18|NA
CASSLYDRGQDEQFF
TGTGCCAGCTCACTGTACGACAGGGGGCAGGATGAGCAGTTCTTC
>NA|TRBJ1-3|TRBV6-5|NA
CASVRRGSGNTIYF
TGTGCCAGCGTTCGAAGAGGGTCCGGAAACACCATATATTTT
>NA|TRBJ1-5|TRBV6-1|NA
CASSGKETGFYSNQPQHF
TGTGCCAGCAGTGGAAAGGAGACGGGGTTTTATAGCAATCAGCCCCAGCATTTT
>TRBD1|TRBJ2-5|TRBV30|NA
CAWSGTGGAKTQYF
TGTGCCTGGAGTGGGACAGGGGGCGCAAAGACCCAGTACTTC
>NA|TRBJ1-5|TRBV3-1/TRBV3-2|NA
CASSPTWQAGNQPQHF
TGTGCCAGCAGCCCTACGTGGCAGGCCGGCAATCAGCCCCAGCATTTT
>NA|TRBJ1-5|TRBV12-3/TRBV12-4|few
CASRGALDQPQHF
TGTGCCAGCAGGGGGGCGCTAGATCAGCCCCAGCATTTT
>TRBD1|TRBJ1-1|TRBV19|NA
CASIQPGQRNTEAFF
TGTGCCAGTATCCAACCGGGACAGCGGAACACTGAAGCTTTCTTT
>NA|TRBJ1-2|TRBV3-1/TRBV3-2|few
CASSQGGRSYGYTF
TGTGCCAGCAGCCAAGGGGGCAGAAGCTATGGCTACACCTTC
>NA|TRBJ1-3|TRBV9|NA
CASSPRSGALGNTIYF
TGTGCCAGCAGCCCCCGGAGCGGGGCACTAGGAAACACCATATATTTT
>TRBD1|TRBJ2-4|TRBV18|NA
CASSPWGQGDIQYF
TGTGCCAGCTCACCATGGGGACAGGGGGACATTCAGTACTTC
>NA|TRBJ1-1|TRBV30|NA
CAWSVRGGGEAFF
TGTGCCTGGAGTGTACGGGGTGGAGGTGAAGCTTTCTTT
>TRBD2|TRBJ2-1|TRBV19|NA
CASSMAGGPYEQFF
TGTGCCAGTAGTATGGCGGGAGGGCCCTATGAGCAGTTCTTC
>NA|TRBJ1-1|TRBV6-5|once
CASRAGHANTEAFF
TGTGCCAGCAGAGCGGGACACGCGAACACTGAAGCTTTCTTT
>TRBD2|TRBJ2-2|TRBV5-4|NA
CASSRGGANTGELFF
TGTGCCAGCAGCCGGGGGGGGGCGAACACCGGGGAGCTGTTTTTT
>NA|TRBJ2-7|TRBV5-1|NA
CASSLETGPYEQYF
TGCGCCAGTAGCTTGGAAACAGGCCCCTACGAGCAGTACTTC
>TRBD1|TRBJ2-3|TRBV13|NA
CASSSGQGATDTQYF
TGTGCCAGCAGCTCAGGACAGGGGGCCACAGATACGCAGTATTTT
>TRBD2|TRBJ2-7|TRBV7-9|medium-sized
CASSQTTQGLAAAYEQYF
TGTGCCAGCAGCCAGACAACACAAGGACTAGCCGCCGCCTACGAGCAGTACTTC
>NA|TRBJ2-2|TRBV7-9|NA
CASSLDWSGNTGELFF
TGTGCCAGCAGCTTAGATTGGAGCGGCAACACCGGGGAGCTGTTTTTT
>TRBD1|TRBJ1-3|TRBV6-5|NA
CASSYPGTGEFCF
TGTGCCAGCAGTTACCCCGGGACAGGGGAGTTCTGTTTT
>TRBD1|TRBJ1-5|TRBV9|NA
CASSVGQGSNQPQHF
TGTGCCAGCAGCGTAGGACAGGGGAGCAATCAGCCCCAGCATTTT
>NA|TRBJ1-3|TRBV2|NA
CASSDPGGVGNTIYF
TGTGCCAGCAGTGACCCGGGGGGGGTTGGAAACACCATATATTTT
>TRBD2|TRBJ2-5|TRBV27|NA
CATRGGGRETQYF
TGTGCCACCCGCGGGGGGGGGCGAGAGACCCAGTACTTC
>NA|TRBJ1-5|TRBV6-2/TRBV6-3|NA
CASSYDLRVGQPQHF
TGTGCCAGCAGTTACGACCTCCGGGTTGGACAGCCCCAGCATTTT
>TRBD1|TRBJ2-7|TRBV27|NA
CASSSGQGRGEQYF
TGTGCCAGCAGTTCCGGACAGGGGAGGGGCGAGCAGTACTTC
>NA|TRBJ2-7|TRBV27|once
CASSLLGQREYEQYF
TGTGCCAGCAGTTTACTCGGACAGCGGGAATACGAGCAGTACTTC
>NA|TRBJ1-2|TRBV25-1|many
CASSDPGSGTYGYTF
TGTGCCAGCAGTGATCCAGGGTCGGGGACTTATGGCTACACCTTC
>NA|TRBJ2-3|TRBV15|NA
CATRRGIGGYTDTQYF
TGTGCCACCCGCCGCGGAATAGGAGGTTACACAGATACGCAGTATTTT
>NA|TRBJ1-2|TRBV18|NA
CASSLFSRRATDGYTF
TGTGCCAGCTCATTATTCTCACGGAGAGCTACGGATGGCTACACCTTC
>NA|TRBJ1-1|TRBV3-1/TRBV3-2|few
CASSQDDSYTEAFF
TGTGCCAGCAGCCAAGATGACAGTTACACTGAAGCTTTCTTT